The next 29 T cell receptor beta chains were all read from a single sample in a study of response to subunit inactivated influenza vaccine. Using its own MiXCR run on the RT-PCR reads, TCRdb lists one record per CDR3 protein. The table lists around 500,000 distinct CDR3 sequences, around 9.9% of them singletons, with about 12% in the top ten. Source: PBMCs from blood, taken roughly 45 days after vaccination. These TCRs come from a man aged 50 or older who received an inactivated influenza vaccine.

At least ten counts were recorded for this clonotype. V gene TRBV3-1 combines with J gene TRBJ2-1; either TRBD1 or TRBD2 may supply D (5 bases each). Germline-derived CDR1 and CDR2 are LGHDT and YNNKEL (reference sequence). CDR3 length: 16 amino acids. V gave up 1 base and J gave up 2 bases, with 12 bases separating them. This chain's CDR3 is CASSQGDRTAYNEQFF. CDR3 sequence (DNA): TGTGCCAGCAGCCAAGGGGACCGGACGGCCTACAATGAGCAGTTCTTC.

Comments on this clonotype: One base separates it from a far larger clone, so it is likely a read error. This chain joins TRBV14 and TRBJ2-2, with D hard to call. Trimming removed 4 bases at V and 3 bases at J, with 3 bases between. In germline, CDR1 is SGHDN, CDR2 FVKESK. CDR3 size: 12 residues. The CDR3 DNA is TGTGCCAGCAGCCGACACACCGGGGAGCTGTTTTTT. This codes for CASSRHTGELFF.

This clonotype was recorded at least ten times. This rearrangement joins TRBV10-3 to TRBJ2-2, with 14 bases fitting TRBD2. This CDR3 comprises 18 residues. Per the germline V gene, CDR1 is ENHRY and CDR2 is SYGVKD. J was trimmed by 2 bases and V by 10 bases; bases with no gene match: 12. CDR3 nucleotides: TGTGCCACGAAAGATCCGGGACTAGCGGGAGCAAACACCGGGGAGCTGTTTTTT. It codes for CATKDPGLAGANTGELFF.

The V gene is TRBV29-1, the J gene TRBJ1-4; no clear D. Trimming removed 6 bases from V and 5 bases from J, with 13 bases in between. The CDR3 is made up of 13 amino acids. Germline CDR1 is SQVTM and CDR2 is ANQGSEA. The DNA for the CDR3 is TGCAGCGTATCCGTCGGGTTAAATGAAAAACTGTTTTTT. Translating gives CSVSVGLNEKLFF.

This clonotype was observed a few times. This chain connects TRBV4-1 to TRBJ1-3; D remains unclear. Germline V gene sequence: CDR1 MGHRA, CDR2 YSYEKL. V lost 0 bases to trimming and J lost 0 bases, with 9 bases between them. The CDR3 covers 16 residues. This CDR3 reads CASSQEGPVSGNTIYF. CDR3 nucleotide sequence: TGCGCCAGCAGCCAAGAAGGGCCCGTCTCTGGAAACACCATATATTTT.

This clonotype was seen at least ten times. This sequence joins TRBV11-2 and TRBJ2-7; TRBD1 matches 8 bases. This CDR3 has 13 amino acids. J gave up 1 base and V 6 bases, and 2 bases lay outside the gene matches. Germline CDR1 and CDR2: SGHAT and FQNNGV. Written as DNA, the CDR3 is TGTGCCAGCAGAGGACAGGGATCCTACGAGCAGTACTTC. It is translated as CASRGQGSYEQYF. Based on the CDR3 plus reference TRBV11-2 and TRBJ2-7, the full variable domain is EAGVAQSPRYKIIEKRQSVAFWCNPISGHATLYWYQQILGQGPKLLIQFQNNGVVDDSQLPKDRFSAERLKGVDSTLKIQPAKLEDSAVYLCASRGQGSYEQYFGPGTRLTVT.

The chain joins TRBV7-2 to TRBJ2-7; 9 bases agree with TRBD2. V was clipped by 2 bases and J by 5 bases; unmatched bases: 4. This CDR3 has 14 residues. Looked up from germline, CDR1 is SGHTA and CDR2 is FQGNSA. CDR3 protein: CASSLLAGLNEQYF. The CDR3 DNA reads TGTGCCAGCAGCTTACTAGCGGGGTTAAACGAGCAGTACTTC.

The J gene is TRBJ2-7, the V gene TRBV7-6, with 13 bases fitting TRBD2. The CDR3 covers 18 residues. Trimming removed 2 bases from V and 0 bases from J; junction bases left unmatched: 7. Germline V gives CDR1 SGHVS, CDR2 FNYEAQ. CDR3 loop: CASSLRTSGGRSSYEQYF. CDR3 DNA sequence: TGTGCCAGCAGCTTAAGGACTAGCGGGGGTAGGAGCTCCTACGAGCAGTACTTC.

The CDR3 here is CASSDLRGGNEQFF. CDR3 nucleotide sequence: TGTGCCAGCAGTGATCTCAGGGGGGGAAATGAGCAGTTCTTC. The chain uses TRBV2 and TRBJ2-1, with D perhaps assigned TRBD1 or TRBD2 (7 bases each). Germline V CDR1 and CDR2: SNHLY, FYNNEI. V lost 3 bases and J 7 bases, leaving 13 bases between the germline ends. This CDR3 has 14 amino acids.

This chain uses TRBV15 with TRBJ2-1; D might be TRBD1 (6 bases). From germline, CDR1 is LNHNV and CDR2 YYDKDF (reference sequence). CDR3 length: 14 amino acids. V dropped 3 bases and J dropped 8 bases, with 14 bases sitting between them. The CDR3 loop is CATSSGTTVHEQFF. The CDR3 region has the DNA TGTGCCACCAGCAGCGGGACAACGGTCCATGAGCAGTTCTTC.

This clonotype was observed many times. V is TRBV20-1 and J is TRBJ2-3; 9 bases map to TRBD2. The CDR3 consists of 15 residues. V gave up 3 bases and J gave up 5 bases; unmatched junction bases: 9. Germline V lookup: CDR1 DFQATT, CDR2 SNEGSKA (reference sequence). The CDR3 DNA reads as TGCAGTGCTAGGGCGTCTAGCGGGATCGAAGATACGCAGTATTTT. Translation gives CSARASSGIEDTQYF.

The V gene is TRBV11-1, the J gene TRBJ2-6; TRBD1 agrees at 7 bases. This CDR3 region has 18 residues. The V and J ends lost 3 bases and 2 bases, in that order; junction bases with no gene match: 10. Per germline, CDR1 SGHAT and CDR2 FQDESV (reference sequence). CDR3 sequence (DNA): TGTGCCAGCAGCTTCGGCTCCAGGGGGACCCCTGGGGCCAACGTCCTGACTTTC. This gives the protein CASSFGSRGTPGANVLTF.

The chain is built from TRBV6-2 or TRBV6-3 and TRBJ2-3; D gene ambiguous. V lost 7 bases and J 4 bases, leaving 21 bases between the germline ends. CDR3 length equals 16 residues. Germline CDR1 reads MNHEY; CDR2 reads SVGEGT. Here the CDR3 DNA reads TGTGCCAGCACCCCACAAGGGCGAATCTTCGCAGATACGCAGTATTTT. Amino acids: CASTPQGRIFADTQYF.

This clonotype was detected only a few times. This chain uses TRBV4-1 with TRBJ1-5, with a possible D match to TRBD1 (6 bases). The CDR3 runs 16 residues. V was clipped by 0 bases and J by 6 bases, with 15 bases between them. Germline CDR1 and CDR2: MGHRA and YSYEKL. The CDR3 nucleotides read TGCGCCAGCAGCCAAGAGTTGTCCAGGGGCATTCAGCCCCAGCATTTT. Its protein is CASSQELSRGIQPQHF.

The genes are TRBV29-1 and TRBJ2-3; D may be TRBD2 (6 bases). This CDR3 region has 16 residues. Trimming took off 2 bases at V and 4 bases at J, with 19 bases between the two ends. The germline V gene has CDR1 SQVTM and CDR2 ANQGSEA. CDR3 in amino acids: CSVEPATGSLPDTQYF. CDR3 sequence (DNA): TGCAGCGTTGAACCGGCCACCGGGAGTTTGCCAGATACGCAGTATTTT.

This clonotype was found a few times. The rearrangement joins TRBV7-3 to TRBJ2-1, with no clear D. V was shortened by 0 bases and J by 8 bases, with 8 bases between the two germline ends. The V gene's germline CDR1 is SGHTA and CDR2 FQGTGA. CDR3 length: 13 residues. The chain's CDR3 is CASSLTRLDEQFF. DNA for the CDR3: TGTGCCAGCAGCTTAACCCGACTTGATGAGCAGTTCTTC.

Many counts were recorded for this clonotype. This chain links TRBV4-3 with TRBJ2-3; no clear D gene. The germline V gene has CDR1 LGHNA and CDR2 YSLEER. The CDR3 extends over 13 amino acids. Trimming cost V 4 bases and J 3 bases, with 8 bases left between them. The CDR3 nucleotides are TGCGCCAGCAGCCCACAGAGGACAGATACGCAGTATTTT. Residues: CASSPQRTDTQYF.

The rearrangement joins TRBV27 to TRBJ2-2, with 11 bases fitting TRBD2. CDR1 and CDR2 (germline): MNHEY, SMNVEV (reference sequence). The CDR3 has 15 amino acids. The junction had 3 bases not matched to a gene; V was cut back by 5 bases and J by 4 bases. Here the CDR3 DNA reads TGTGCCAGCAGTGAACTAGCGGGAGCCACCGGGGAGCTGTTTTTT. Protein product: CASSELAGATGELFF.

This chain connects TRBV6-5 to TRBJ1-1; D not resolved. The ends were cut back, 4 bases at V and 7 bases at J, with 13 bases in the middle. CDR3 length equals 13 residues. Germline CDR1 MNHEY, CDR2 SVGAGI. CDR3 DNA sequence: TGTGCCAGCAGTTTACGACCAGACCGTGAAGCTTTCTTT. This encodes CASSLRPDREAFF.

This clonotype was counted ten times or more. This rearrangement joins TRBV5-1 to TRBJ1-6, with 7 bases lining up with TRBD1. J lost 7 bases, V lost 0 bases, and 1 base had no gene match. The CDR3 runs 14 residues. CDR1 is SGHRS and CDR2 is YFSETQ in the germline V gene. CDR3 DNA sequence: TGCGCCAGCAGCTTGGACAGGGGCAATTCACCCCTCCACTTT. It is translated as CASSLDRGNSPLHF.

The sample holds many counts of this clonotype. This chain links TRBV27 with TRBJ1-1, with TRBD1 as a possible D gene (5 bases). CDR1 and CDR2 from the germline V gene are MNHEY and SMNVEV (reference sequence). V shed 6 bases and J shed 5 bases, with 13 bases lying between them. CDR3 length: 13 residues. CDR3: CASSPSTGTEAFF. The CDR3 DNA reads TGTGCCAGCAGCCCCTCCACAGGAACTGAAGCTTTCTTT.

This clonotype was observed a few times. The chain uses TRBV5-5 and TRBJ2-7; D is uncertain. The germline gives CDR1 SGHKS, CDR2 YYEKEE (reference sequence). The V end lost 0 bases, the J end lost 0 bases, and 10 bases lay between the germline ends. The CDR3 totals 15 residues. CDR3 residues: CASSLEFSLSYEQYF. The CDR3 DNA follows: TGTGCCAGCAGCTTGGAGTTTAGCCTCTCCTACGAGCAGTACTTC.

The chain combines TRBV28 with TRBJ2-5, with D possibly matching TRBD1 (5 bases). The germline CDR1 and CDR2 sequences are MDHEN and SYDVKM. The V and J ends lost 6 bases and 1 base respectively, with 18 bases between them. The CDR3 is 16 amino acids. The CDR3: CASSQLLPTVQETQYF. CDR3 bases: TGTGCCAGCAGCCAACTTCTCCCGACAGTCCAAGAGACCCAGTACTTC.

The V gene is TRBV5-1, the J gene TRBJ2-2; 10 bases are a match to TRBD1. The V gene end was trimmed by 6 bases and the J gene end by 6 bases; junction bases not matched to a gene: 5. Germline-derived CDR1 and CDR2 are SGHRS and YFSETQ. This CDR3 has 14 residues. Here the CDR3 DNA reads TGCGCCAGCACTGGACAGGGGGTAGCCGGGGAGCTGTTTTTT. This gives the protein CASTGQGVAGELFF. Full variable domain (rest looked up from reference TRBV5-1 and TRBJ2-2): KAGVTQTPRYLIKTRGQQVTLSCSPISGHRSVSWYQQTPGQGLQFLFEYFSETQRNKGNFPGRFSGRQFSNSRSEMNVSTLELGDSALYLCASTGQGVAGELFFGEGSRLTVL.

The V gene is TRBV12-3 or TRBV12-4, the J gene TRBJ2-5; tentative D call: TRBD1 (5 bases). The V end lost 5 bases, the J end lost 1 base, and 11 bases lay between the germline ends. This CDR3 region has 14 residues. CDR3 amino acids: CASSTDRLQETQYF. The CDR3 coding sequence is TGTGCCAGCAGTACCGACAGACTCCAAGAGACCCAGTACTTC.

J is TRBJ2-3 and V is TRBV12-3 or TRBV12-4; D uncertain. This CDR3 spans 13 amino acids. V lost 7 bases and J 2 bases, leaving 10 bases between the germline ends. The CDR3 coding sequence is TGTGCCAGCACCGAGGCAAACACAGATACGCAGTATTTT. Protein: CASTEANTDTQYF.

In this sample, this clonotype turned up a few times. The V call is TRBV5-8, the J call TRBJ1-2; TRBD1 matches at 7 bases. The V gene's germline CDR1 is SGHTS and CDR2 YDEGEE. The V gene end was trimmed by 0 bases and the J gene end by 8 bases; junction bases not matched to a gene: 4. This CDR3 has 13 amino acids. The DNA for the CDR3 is TGTGCCAGCAGCTTGGAGCCGACAGGGGGCTACACCTTC. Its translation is CASSLEPTGGYTF.

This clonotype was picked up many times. CDR3 amino acids: CASSPGLANEYF. DNA for the CDR3: TGTGCCAGCAGCCCGGGACTAGCCAACGAGTATTTT. The rearrangement joins TRBV2 to TRBJ2-3, with 9 bases that match TRBD2. Unmatched junction bases numbered 8, after V lost 6 bases and J lost 13 bases. CDR1 is SNHLY and CDR2 is FYNNEI in the germline V gene. CDR3 length: 12 residues.

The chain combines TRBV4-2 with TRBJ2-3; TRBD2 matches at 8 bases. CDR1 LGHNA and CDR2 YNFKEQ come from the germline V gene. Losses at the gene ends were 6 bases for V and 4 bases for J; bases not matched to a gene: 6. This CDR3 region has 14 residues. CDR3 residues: CASRREVAADTQYF. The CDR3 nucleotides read TGTGCCAGCAGGCGGGAGGTGGCGGCAGATACGCAGTATTTT.